This T cell receptor beta chain was retrieved from a study of technical replicates of blood from several donors. In germline, CDR1 is SGHRS, CDR2 YFSETQ. J was trimmed by 7 bases and V by 6 bases; bases with no gene match: 2. The CDR3 extends over 12 amino acids. The repertoire was sequenced with immunoSEQ multiplex PCR; TCRdb's copy has only in-frame clones and lacks some. The sample has approximately 81,000 clones; approximately 96% are singletons. The sample was T cells isolated from PBMCs. V gene TRBV5-1 combines with J gene TRBJ2-1; 9 bases fit TRBD2. This receptor was identified in a human donor in good health. CDR3 nucleotides: TGCGCCAGCACTACTAGCGGGAATGAGCAGTTCTTC. It codes for CASTTSGNEQFF.